The sequence of this T cell receptor (beta chain) was determined in a study of T cells in Graves' hyperthyroidism and ophthalmopathy. Study at large: Upon initial diagnosis and before any treatment, peripheral blood was collected.

RNA transcripts yielded amplified TCR beta CDR3 regions. Researchers ran a first-round RT-PCR on the TCR CDR3 using the HTBI primer set. TCRdb processed the multiplex PCR reads anew with MiXCR; each CDR3 protein has one entry. The repertoire holds roughly 520,000 distinct CDR3 sequences, with roughly 24% as singletons. Germline V lookup: CDR1 DFQATT, CDR2 SNEGSKA (reference sequence). The CDR3 runs 12 residues. The V and J ends lost 7 bases and 0 bases, in that order; junction bases with no gene match: 3. Diagnoses were established using clinical symptoms, serum thyroxine and TRAb, thyroid ultrasound and orbital computed tomography. Ten or more counts support this clonotype. Antigen: not known. Study conclusions and caveats: By a 13 V-J model, ophthalmopathy was set apart from stable hyperthyroidism.

The rearrangement links TRBV20-1 to TRBJ2-7, with 7 bases fitting TRBD2. This clonotype originated in a woman aged 25 to 39 with Graves' ophthalmopathy. The sample taken for sequencing was blood. CDR3 region: CSGDYGSYEQYF. CDR3 nucleotide sequence: TGCAGTGGGGACTACGGCTCCTACGAGCAGTACTTC.